This TCR beta chain stems from a study of metastatic and nonmetastatic thyroid tumors. Thyroid surgery was preceded by no treatment in any patient. MiXCR reprocessed the PCR reads for TCRdb. Of about 49,000 clones in the sample, roughly 4% are singletons; the top ten hold about 9.8%. Germline lookup yields CDR1 LGHNT and CDR2 FRNRAP. V shed 7 bases and J shed 5 bases, with 7 bases lying between them. The CDR3 is 11 residues long. The rearrangement joins TRBV12-5 to TRBJ2-3; D remains ambiguous. This TCR came from a female donor with papillary thyroid cancer or a benign thyroid nodule (not recorded which). Some clones in this sample may be carry-over from other donors' samples. Sequencing used blood. This CDR3 reads CASARLDTQYF. CDR3 DNA sequence: TGTGCTAGTGCTCGTTTAGATACGCAGTATTTT.